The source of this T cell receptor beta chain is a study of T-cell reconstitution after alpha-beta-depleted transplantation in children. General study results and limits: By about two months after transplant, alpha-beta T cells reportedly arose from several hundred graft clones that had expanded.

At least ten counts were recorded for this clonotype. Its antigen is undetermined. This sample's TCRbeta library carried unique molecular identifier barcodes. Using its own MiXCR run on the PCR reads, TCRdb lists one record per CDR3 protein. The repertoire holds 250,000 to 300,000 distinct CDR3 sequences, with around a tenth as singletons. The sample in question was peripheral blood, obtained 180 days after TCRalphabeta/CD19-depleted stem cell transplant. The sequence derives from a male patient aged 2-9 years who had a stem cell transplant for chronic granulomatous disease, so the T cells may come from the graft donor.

This CDR3 is CATGRTTQETQYF. CDR3 in DNA: TGTGCCACCGGCAGGACTACTCAAGAGACCCAGTACTTC. The chain joins TRBV12-3 or TRBV12-4 to TRBJ2-5; D is possibly TRBD2 (6 bases). V lost 10 bases and J lost 2, with 14 bases in between. This CDR3 is 13 amino acids long.